This paragraph reports one TCR beta chain. The target antigen is unknown. Only in-frame clones appear in the TCRdb table, and some are missing; sequencing was by immunoSEQ multiplex PCR. The data contain roughly 760,000 clones, roughly 70% of them seen just once; the ten biggest clones take up roughly 1.7%. The data belong to a study of shared clonotypes between healthy human individuals. General study results and limits: Among the subsets, naive ones generally showed larger estimated richness than memory ones.

The germline V gene has CDR1 MNHEY and CDR2 SVGAGI. V lost 0 bases, J lost 11 bases, and 13 bases lay in between. CDR3 size: 14 residues. The chain couples TRBV6-5 to TRBJ1-4, with a tentative D call TRBD1 (5 bases). The sequence was collected from a woman aged 30 to 39 in good health. The sample consisted of memory CD4+ T cells sorted from blood. Subset denoted: CD45RA-negative fraction. CDR3 sequence reads: CASSYSETDSKLFF. The DNA of the CDR3 is TGTGCCAGCAGTTACTCGGAGACAGACTCCAAACTGTTTTTT.